The present entry profiles one T cell receptor beta chain with its context. Its matching antigen is unknown. The sample is drawn from a study of vaccination effects on CD4 cells after COVID-19. Antigen-specific CD4+ T cells were expanded with viral peptide pools in the ViraFEST assay before sequencing. Upon completion of 10 to 11 days in culture, CD4+ T cells were isolated. The vaccine recipients had no prior SARS-CoV-2 infection, with negative nucleocapsid antibodies. The germline V gene encodes CDR1 MNHEY and CDR2 SVGEGT. The CDR3 covers 14 residues. Deletions cut 4 bases from V and 7 bases from J, with 16 bases between. Only in-frame clones appear in the TCRdb table, and some are missing; sequencing was by immunoSEQ multiplex PCR. The repertoire holds under 45,000 clones, with more than 65% as singletons. Notes on the study in general: Common cold coronaviruses were cross-recognized by only 1 of 255 vaccine-induced clones in healthy vaccinees.

The sequence came from a human donor who received a COVID-19 vaccine. The chain uses TRBV6-2 or TRBV6-3 and TRBJ2-5; D possibly matches TRBD1 or TRBD2 (7 bases each). Sequenced material: CD4+ T cells from PBMCs cultured with HCoV-NL63 spike peptides, taken before COVID-19 vaccination. CDR3 coding DNA: TGTGCCAGCAGTTCCCCAGGGGGGGGAGGGACCCAGTACTTC. This codes for CASSSPGGGGTQYF.